This paragraph reports one TCR beta chain. The antigen is unknown. The data stem from a study of shared clonotypes between healthy human individuals. Study-wide results and caveats: An effect of sequencing depth on clonotype sharing among donors was expected.

This CDR3 contains 15 residues. Germline-derived CDR1 and CDR2 are SGHRS and YFSETQ. V lost 3 bases to trimming and J lost 7 bases, with 19 bases between them. The assay ran at deep level. This table comes from immunoSEQ multiplex PCR, and its TCRdb copy is limited to in-frame clones, with some not included. The table shows roughly 680,000 clones, with over 55% occurring only once. This chain links TRBV5-1 with TRBJ1-2, with D tentatively TRBD1 (5 bases). The source is a woman aged 25 to 39 in good health. Sequenced material: memory CD4+ T cells sorted from blood. Subset of the sample: CD45RA-negative fraction. The CDR3 region is CASSSGNEGRGGYTF. The CDR3, as DNA: TGCGCCAGCAGCTCCGGCAACGAGGGGCGTGGTGGCTACACCTTC.